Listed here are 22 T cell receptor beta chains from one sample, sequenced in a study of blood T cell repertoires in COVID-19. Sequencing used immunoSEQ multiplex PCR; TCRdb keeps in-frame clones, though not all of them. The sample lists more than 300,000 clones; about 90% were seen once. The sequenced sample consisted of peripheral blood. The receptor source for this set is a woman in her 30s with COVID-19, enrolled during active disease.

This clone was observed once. This chain's CDR3 is CASIADTSYEQYF. The CDR3 DNA follows: TGTGCCAGCATTGCCGACACCAGCTACGAGCAGTACTTC. The chain is built from TRBV28 and TRBJ2-7; D call uncertain. This CDR3 region has 13 residues. Trimming stripped 7 bases from V and 3 bases from J, with 13 bases between. The germline V gene has CDR1 MDHEN and CDR2 SYDVKM.

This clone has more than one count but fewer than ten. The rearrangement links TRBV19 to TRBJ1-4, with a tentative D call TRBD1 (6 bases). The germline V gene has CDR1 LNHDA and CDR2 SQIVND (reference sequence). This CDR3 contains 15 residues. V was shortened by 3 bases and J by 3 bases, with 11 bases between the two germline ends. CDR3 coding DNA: TGTGCCAGTAGTATGAACAGGGCTCCTAATGAAAAACTGTTTTTT. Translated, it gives CASSMNRAPNEKLFF.

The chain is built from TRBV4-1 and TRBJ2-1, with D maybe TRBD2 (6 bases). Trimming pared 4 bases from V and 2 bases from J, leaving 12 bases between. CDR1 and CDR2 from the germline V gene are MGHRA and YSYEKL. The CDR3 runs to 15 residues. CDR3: CASSPTGEAYNEQFF. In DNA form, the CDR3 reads TGCGCCAGCAGCCCCACCGGGGAGGCCTACAATGAGCAGTTCTTC.

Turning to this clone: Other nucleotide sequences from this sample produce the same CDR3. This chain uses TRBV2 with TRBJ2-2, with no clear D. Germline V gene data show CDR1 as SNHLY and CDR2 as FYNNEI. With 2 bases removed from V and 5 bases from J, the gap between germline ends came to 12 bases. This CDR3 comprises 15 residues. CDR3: CASSERLAGTGELFF. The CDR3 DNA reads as TGTGCCAGCAGTGAACGACTCGCTGGGACCGGGGAGCTGTTTTTT.

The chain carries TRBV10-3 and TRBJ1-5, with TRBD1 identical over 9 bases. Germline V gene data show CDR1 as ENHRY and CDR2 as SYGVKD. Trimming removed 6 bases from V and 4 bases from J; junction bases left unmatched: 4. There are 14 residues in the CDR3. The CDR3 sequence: CAIRDRGLNQPQHF. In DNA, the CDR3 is TGTGCCATCAGGGACAGGGGTCTAAATCAGCCCCAGCATTTT.

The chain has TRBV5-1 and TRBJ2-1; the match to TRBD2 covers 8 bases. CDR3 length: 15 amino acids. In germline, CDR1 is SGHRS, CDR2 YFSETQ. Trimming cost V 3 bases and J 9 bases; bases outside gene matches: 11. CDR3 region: CASSSAGAKWVEQFF. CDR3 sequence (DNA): TGCGCCAGCAGCTCAGCGGGAGCTAAATGGGTTGAGCAGTTCTTC.

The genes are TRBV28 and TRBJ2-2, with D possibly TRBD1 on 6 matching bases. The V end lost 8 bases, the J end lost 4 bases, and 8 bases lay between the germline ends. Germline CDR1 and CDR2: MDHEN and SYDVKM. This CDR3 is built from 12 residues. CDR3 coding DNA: TGTGCCAGCGAAGGGGGCACCGGGGAGCTGTTTTTT. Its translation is CASEGGTGELFF.

The CDR3, as DNA: TGCGCCAGCAGTGAGTCGATCGGGAATCAGCCCCAGCATTTT. It yields the protein CASSESIGNQPQHF. This rearrangement joins TRBV10-2 to TRBJ1-5; unclear D gene. This CDR3 region has 14 residues. V was pared by 0 bases and J by 4 bases, with 7 bases between. The V gene's germline CDR1 is WSHSY and CDR2 SAAADI.

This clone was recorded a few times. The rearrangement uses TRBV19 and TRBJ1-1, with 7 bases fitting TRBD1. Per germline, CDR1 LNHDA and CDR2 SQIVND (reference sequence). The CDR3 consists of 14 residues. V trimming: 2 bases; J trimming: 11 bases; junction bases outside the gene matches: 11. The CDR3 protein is CASSISRRGHRAFF. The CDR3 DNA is TGTGCCAGTAGTATATCCAGGAGGGGGCATCGGGCTTTCTTT.

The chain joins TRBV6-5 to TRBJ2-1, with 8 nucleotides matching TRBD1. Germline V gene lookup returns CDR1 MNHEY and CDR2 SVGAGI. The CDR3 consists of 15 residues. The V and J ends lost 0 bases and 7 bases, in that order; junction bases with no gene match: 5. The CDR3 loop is CASSYSSQGENEQFF. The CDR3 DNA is TGTGCCAGCAGTTACTCATCACAGGGGGAGAATGAGCAGTTCTTC.

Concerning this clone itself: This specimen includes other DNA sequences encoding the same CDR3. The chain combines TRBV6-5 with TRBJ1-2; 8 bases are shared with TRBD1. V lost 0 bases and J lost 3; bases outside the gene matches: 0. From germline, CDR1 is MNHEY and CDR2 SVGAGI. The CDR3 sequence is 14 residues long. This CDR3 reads CASSYSTGDYGYTF. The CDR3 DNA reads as TGTGCCAGCAGTTACTCGACAGGGGACTATGGCTACACCTTC.

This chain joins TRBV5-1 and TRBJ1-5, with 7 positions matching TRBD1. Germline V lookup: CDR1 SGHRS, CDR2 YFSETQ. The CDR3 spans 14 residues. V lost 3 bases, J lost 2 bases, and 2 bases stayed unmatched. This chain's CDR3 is CASSYGQGNQPQHF. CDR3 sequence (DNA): TGCGCCAGCAGCTACGGACAGGGCAATCAGCCCCAGCATTTT.

CDR3 nucleotides: TGTGCCAGCAGCTCCCGGGACGGGGGACGGACCGGGGAGCTGTTTTTT. Protein product: CASSSRDGGRTGELFF. The rearrangement uses TRBV7-6 and TRBJ2-2, with D possibly matching TRBD2 (6 bases). The V gene lost 4 bases and the J gene lost 5 bases, with 17 bases spanning the gap. This CDR3 is built from 16 residues. In germline, CDR1 is SGHVS, CDR2 FNYEAQ.

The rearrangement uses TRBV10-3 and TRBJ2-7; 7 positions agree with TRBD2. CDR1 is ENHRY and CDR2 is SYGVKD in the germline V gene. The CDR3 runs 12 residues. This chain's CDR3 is CAVGGGGGEQYF. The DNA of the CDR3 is TGTGCTGTAGGTGGCGGGGGTGGCGAGCAGTACTTC.

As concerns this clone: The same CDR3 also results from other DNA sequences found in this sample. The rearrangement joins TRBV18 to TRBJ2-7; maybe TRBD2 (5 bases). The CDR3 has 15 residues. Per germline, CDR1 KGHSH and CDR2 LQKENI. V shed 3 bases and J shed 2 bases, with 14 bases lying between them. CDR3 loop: CASSPGSGSPYEQYF. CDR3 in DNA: TGTGCCAGCTCACCCGGGTCGGGGTCCCCCTACGAGCAGTACTTC.

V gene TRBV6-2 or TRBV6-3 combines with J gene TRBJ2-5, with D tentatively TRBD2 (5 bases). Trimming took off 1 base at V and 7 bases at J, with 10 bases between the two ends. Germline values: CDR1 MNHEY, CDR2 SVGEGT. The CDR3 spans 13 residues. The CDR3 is CASSYLAMWTQYF. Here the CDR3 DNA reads TGTGCCAGCAGTTACTTAGCGATGTGGACCCAGTACTTC.

This CDR3 reads CASSQLGTDNTGELFF. The CDR3 DNA reads TGTGCCAGCAGCCAACTAGGGACAGATAACACCGGGGAGCTGTTTTTT. V and J are TRBV4-2 and TRBJ2-2; TRBD1 matches at 7 bases. The J segment lost 2 bases and the V segment lost 2 bases, leaving 5 bases of the junction unmatched. The CDR3 is 16 amino acids. The germline V gene encodes CDR1 LGHNA and CDR2 YNFKEQ.

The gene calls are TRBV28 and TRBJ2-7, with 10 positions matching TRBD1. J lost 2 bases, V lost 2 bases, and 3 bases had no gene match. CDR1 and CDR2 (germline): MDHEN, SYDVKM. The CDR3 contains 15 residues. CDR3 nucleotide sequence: TGTGCCAGCAGTTTACCGGGACAGGGGACCTACGAGCAGTACTTC. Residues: CASSLPGQGTYEQYF.

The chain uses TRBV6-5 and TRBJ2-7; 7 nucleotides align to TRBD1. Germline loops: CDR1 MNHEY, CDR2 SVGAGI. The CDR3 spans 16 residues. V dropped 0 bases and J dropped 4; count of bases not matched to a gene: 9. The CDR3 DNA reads TGTGCCAGCAGTTACTCGACAGGGCGGCTTACTTACGAGCAGTACTTC. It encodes CASSYSTGRLTYEQYF.

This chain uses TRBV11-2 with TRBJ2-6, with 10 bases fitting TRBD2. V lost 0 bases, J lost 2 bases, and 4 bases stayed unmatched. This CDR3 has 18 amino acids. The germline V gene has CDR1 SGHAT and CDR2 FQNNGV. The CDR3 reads CASSLEAGGPTGANVLTF. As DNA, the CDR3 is TGTGCCAGCAGCTTAGAAGCGGGAGGGCCTACTGGGGCCAACGTCCTGACTTTC.

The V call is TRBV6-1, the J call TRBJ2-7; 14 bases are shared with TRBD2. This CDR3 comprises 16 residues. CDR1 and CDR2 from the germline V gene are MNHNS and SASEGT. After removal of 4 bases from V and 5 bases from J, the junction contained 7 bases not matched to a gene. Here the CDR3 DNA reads TGTGCCAGCAGTGGCCCCGGACTAGCGGGAGGCCACGAGCAGTACTTC. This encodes CASSGPGLAGGHEQYF.

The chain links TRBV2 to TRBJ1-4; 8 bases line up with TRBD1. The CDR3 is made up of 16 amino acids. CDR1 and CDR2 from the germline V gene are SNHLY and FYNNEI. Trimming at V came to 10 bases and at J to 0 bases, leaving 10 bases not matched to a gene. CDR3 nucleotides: TGTGCCACAAGGACAGGGACATCGGCAACTAATGAAAAACTGTTTTTT. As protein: CATRTGTSATNEKLFF.